One and the same sample provided the 17 T cell receptor beta chains below, sequenced in a study of identical twins. TCRdb analysed the 5' RACE reads with MiXCR anew, one entry per CDR3 protein. The sample includes some 1,700,000 distinct CDR3 sequences, under 35% seen only once; the top ten take roughly 0.3%. The sequenced material came from cord blood. The receptor set was obtained from a newborn girl in good health.

A few counts support this clonotype. This sequence joins TRBV20-1 and TRBJ2-7; TRBD2 matches at 7 bases. Germline V lookup: CDR1 DFQATT, CDR2 SNEGSKA (reference sequence). Losses at the gene ends were 3 bases for V and 3 bases for J; bases not matched to a gene: 17. This CDR3 region has 17 residues. For the CDR3, the DNA is TGCAGTGCTAGCCCACACGGACTAGGCCTCCCCCACTACGAGCAGTACTTC. Encoded protein: CSASPHGLGLPHYEQYF.

This clonotype was recorded a few times. The chain couples TRBV7-2 to TRBJ2-7, with 8 bases matching TRBD2. The CDR3 extends over 13 amino acids. The V gene end was trimmed by 8 bases and the J gene end by 5 bases; junction bases not matched to a gene: 8. The germline gives CDR1 SGHTA, CDR2 FQGNSA. CDR3 nucleotide sequence: TGTGCCAGCGGGGCCGCGGGGGGCCACGAGCAGTACTTC. This translates into CASGAAGGHEQYF. Based on the CDR3 plus reference TRBV7-2 and TRBJ2-7, the full variable domain is GAGVSQSPSNKVTEKGKDVELRCDPISGHTALYWYRQSLGQGLEFLIYFQGNSAPDKSGLPSDRFSAERTGGSVSTLTIQRTQQEDSAVYLCASGAAGGHEQYFGPGTRLTVT.

CDR3 residues: CASSLSSPGQGGRGTDTQYF. CDR3 DNA: TGTGCCAGCAGTTTATCTTCCCCCGGACAGGGTGGGAGGGGCACAGATACGCAGTATTTT. The genes are TRBV27 and TRBJ2-3; tentative D call: TRBD1 (8 bases). V was pared by 0 bases and J by 1 base, with 23 bases between. CDR1 is MNHEY, CDR2 SMNVEV, per germline (reference sequence). This CDR3 region has 20 residues.

This clonotype has more than one count but fewer than ten. The chain links TRBV20-1 to TRBJ2-3; 12 positions agree with TRBD2. J lost 3 bases, V lost 5 bases, and 9 bases had no gene match. Germline CDR1 DFQATT, CDR2 SNEGSKA (reference sequence). There are 16 residues in the CDR3. The CDR3 reads CSAGSGLAGLTDTQYF. CDR3 in DNA: TGCAGTGCTGGCTCCGGACTAGCGGGATTGACAGATACGCAGTATTTT.

This clonotype was counted only a few times. The chain couples TRBV6-1 to TRBJ2-7, with D unresolved. The CDR3 runs to 16 residues. Trimming pared 6 bases from V and 0 bases from J, leaving 18 bases between. Germline CDR1 is MNHNS and CDR2 is SASEGT. Here the CDR3 DNA reads TGTGCCAGCAGCGAAACGGGCAGGCCTTCCTCCTACGAGCAGTACTTC. Translating gives CASSETGRPSSYEQYF.

Notes on this clonotype: Germline is not matched at one junction end, which may reflect a read error. This rearrangement joins TRBV20-1 to TRBJ2-2; tentative D call: TRBD2 (6 bases). This CDR3 is 12 amino acids long. From germline, CDR1 is DFQATT and CDR2 SNEGSKA (reference sequence). The CDR3: CSARGNAGELFF. In DNA, the CDR3 is TGCAGTGCTCGGGGGAACGCCGGGGAGCTGTTTTTT.

This clonotype was seen only a few times. The chain joins TRBV12-3 or TRBV12-4 to TRBJ2-1, with a possible D match to TRBD1 (5 bases). V was clipped by 5 bases and J by 15 bases, with 23 bases between them. The CDR3 runs 14 residues. The CDR3 reads CASSPIGHRDGSFF. Here the CDR3 DNA reads TGTGCCAGCAGTCCCATCGGACATAGGGATGGGTCGTTCTTC.

Comments on this clonotype: Just one base apart from a much larger clone, this may be a read error. The V call is TRBV24-1, the J call TRBJ2-5; TRBD2 might be the D (6 bases). The J call may not be correct, given that the DNA end is closer to TRBJ2-1. CDR3 size: 14 residues. Germline V gene sequence: CDR1 KGHDR, CDR2 SFDVKD. CDR3 coding DNA: TGTGCCACCAGTGAGGGACTCCCACAAGAGACCCAGTTCTTC. Translation: CATSEGLPQETQFF.

This clonotype was picked up a small number of times. J is TRBJ2-7 and V is TRBV6-6; 7 bases agree with TRBD1. Losses at the gene ends were 2 bases for V and 1 base for J; bases not matched to a gene: 8. CDR3 length: 16 residues. The germline V gene has CDR1 MNHNY and CDR2 SVGAGI (reference sequence). CDR3 in amino acids: CASSYLGQYFSYEQYF. The CDR3 DNA follows: TGTGCCAGCAGTTACCTGGGACAGTATTTTTCCTACGAGCAGTACTTC.

This clonotype was counted between two and nine times. The chain carries TRBV2 and TRBJ2-1; D gene ambiguous. The V gene lost 3 bases and the J gene lost 6 bases, with 12 bases spanning the gap. Germline CDR1 reads SNHLY; CDR2 reads FYNNEI. CDR3 size: 14 residues. The CDR3 bases are TGTGCCAGCAGTGAGTCCCTAGTTACCAATGAGCAGTTCTTC. Amino acids: CASSESLVTNEQFF.

This chain uses TRBV27 with TRBJ1-2, with D perhaps TRBD1 (6 bases). Trimming removed 3 bases from V and 5 bases from J, with 19 bases in between. The CDR3 is made up of 16 amino acids. Looked up from germline, CDR1 is MNHEY and CDR2 is SMNVEV (reference sequence). The CDR3 nucleotides are TGTGCCAGCAGTTTGGGGGGGGCAGGCTTAGGGTATGGCTACACCTTC. Protein: CASSLGGAGLGYGYTF.

This chain joins TRBV12-3 or TRBV12-4 and TRBJ1-1, with 10 bases identical to TRBD1. The CDR3 loop spans 14 amino acids. Unmatched junction bases numbered 6, after V lost 5 bases and J lost 6 bases. CDR3 residues: CASSPTGGGSEAFF. The CDR3, as DNA: TGTGCCAGCAGTCCGACAGGGGGCGGCTCTGAAGCTTTCTTT.

In the case of this clonotype: Given a much more abundant clone one base away, this may be a read error. This chain uses TRBV12-3 or TRBV12-4 with TRBJ2-5, with no clear D. This CDR3 contains 14 residues. Trimming removed 2 bases from V and 4 bases from J, with 11 bases in between. The CDR3 loop is CASSLRASRETQYF. As DNA, the CDR3 is TGTGCCAGCAGTTTAAGGGCCAGCCGAGAGACCCAGTACTTC.

This chain links TRBV13 with TRBJ2-3; no clear D. The CDR3 sequence is 14 residues long. Looked up from germline, CDR1 is PRHDT and CDR2 is FYEKMQ (reference sequence). Trimming stripped 7 bases from V and 1 base from J, with 12 bases between. CDR3 nucleotides: TGTGCCAGCAACCCGGCTACGGGCACAGATACGCAGTATTTT. Translation gives CASNPATGTDTQYF.

This sequence joins TRBV7-8 and TRBJ1-1; TRBD1 matches 10 bases. V trimming: 5 bases; J trimming: 0 bases; junction bases outside the gene matches: 12. Germline assignment: CDR1 SGHVS and CDR2 FQNEAQ. The CDR3 totals 18 residues. This chain's CDR3 is CASSPVPTGGRMNTEAFF. DNA for the CDR3: TGTGCCAGCAGCCCGGTCCCGACAGGGGGCCGAATGAACACTGAAGCTTTCTTT. The full variable domain, with the rest looked up from reference TRBV7-8 and TRBJ1-1, is GAGVSQSPRYKVAKRGQDVALRCDPISGHVSLFWYQQALGQGPEFLTYFQNEAQLDKSGLPSDRFFAERPEGSVSTLKIQRTQQEDSAVYLCASSPVPTGGRMNTEAFFGQGTRLTVV.

This clonotype came up a few times. The chain links TRBV27 to TRBJ1-2; D is ambiguous. Per germline, CDR1 MNHEY and CDR2 SMNVEV (reference sequence). Trimming left V 0 bases short and J 6 bases short, with 17 bases between. The CDR3 is 16 residues long. The CDR3 region is CASSLSSSTPVDGYTF. The CDR3 nucleotides read TGTGCCAGCAGTTTATCGAGTTCAACGCCGGTGGATGGCTACACCTTC.

The chain uses TRBV20-1 and TRBJ2-7; 7 bases align to TRBD2. The CDR3 is made up of 15 amino acids. Germline loops: CDR1 DFQATT, CDR2 SNEGSKA (reference sequence). With 1 base clipped from V and 0 bases from J, the junction kept 6 bases outside the gene matches. CDR3 sequence reads: CSARAWRGSSYEQYF. CDR3 coding DNA: TGCAGTGCTAGAGCCTGGCGGGGGAGCTCCTACGAGCAGTACTTC.